This entry lists 21 T cell receptor beta chains sequenced from one sample in a study of T cells after yellow fever vaccination. Using its own MiXCR run on the 5' RACE reads, TCRdb lists one record per CDR3 protein. The data contain some 350,000 distinct CDR3 sequences, roughly 4.3% of them singletons. The sample was PBMCs, taken 5 days after the yellow fever booster vaccination. The receptor set was obtained from a man between 18 and 29 years old who received the YFV17D yellow fever vaccine.

This sequence joins TRBV7-8 and TRBJ2-5; the match to TRBD2 covers 12 bases. The CDR3 loop spans 16 amino acids. Per germline, CDR1 SGHVS and CDR2 FQNEAQ. The ends lost 5 bases at V and 4 bases at J; junction bases unmatched: 8. The CDR3 DNA reads as TGTGCCAGCAGCCTCCCGCTGACTAGCGGGAGAGAGACCCAGTACTTC. Its translation is CASSLPLTSGRETQYF.

The genes are TRBV9 and TRBJ2-7; possibly TRBD1 for D (7 bases). There are 14 residues in the CDR3. Germline CDR1 and CDR2: SGDLS and YYNGEE. V was trimmed by 3 bases and J by 2 bases, leaving 12 bases between them. The DNA of the CDR3 is TGTGCCAGCAGCGCGGGGGACAGTCCCTACGAGCAGTACGTC. It yields the protein CASSAGDSPYEQYV.

This clonotype was detected many times. This sequence joins TRBV7-8 and TRBJ1-2, with D possibly matching TRBD1 (6 bases). Trimming removed 2 bases at V and 2 bases at J, with 9 bases between. The CDR3 is 14 residues long. CDR1 is SGHVS and CDR2 is FQNEAQ in the germline V gene. CDR3 nucleotides: TGTGCCAGCAGCTTACAGGGGCCCAACTATGGCTACACCTTC. This translates into CASSLQGPNYGYTF.

This clonotype was observed at least ten times. The chain links TRBV20-1 to TRBJ2-1; D gene uncertain. Germline CDR1 is DFQATT and CDR2 is SNEGSKA (reference sequence). Trimming shortened V by 3 bases and J by 10 bases, and 7 bases separated the two germline ends. This CDR3 region has 10 residues. The CDR3 DNA sequence: TGCAGTGCTAGCCTGGCAGAGCAGTTCTTC. This sequence encodes CSASLAEQFF.

The chain is built from TRBV5-1 and TRBJ2-5; possible D gene TRBD2, 6 bases. Per germline, CDR1 SGHRS and CDR2 YFSETQ. Trimming took 0 bases from V and 1 from J, leaving 10 bases between them. CDR3 length equals 15 residues. CDR3 DNA sequence: TGCGCCAGCAGCTTGGCGGCCGGGAGCCAAGAGACCCAGTACTTC. Translation: CASSLAAGSQETQYF.

This clonotype was counted many times. The chain recombines TRBV14 with TRBJ1-5; D gene uncertain. The CDR3 is 13 residues long. Germline values: CDR1 SGHDN, CDR2 FVKESK. V dropped 3 bases and J dropped 5 bases, with 8 bases sitting between them. CDR3 residues: CASSQGPDQPQHF. In nucleotides, the CDR3 is TGTGCCAGCAGCCAGGGTCCTGATCAGCCCCAGCATTTT.

This clonotype was detected only a few times. CDR3 DNA: TGTGCCAGCAGGGAATCGACAGGGGGCGATGAAAAACTGTTTTTT. This sequence encodes CASRESTGGDEKLFF. The rearrangement uses TRBV28 and TRBJ1-4; 10 bases are a match to TRBD1. The CDR3 is made up of 15 amino acids. Germline trimming cut 6 bases from V and 6 bases from J; bases unmatched to any gene: 7. Germline loops: CDR1 MDHEN, CDR2 SYDVKM.

The DNA of the CDR3 is TGTGCCAGCTCAAAAGGGAGCAATCAGCCCCAGCATTTT. This sequence encodes CASSKGSNQPQHF. The rearrangement joins TRBV18 to TRBJ1-5, with no clear D. The germline CDR1 and CDR2 sequences are KGHSH and LQKENI. The CDR3 covers 13 residues. V was pared by 5 bases and J by 1 base, with 6 bases between.

Only a few counts were recorded for this clonotype. The chain joins TRBV6-5 to TRBJ2-1; TRBD1 might be the D (7 bases). CDR1 MNHEY and CDR2 SVGAGI come from the germline V gene. The CDR3 covers 15 residues. V was pared by 0 bases and J by 7 bases, with 13 bases between. The CDR3 nucleotides are TGTGCCAGCAGTTACTCGAGGAGGGGGCTTAATGAGCAGTTCTTC. It yields the protein CASSYSRRGLNEQFF.

This clonotype was counted at least ten times. The chain has TRBV7-8 and TRBJ2-7; tentative D call: TRBD2 (5 bases). V was pared by 1 base and J by 4 bases, with 11 bases between. CDR1 is SGHVS and CDR2 is FQNEAQ in the germline V gene. The CDR3 is 14 residues long. The CDR3 bases are TGTGCCAGCAGCTTAGGGGTAGCGAGTTACGAGCAGTACGTC. The encoded protein is CASSLGVASYEQYV.

This clonotype was counted between two and nine times. This sequence joins TRBV11-3 and TRBJ2-1; the D is unclear. Germline V gives CDR1 SGHNT, CDR2 YENEEA. Deletions cut 3 bases from V and 8 bases from J, with 11 bases between. The CDR3 sequence is 13 residues long. The chain's CDR3 is CASSFGLMDEQFF. The DNA for the CDR3 is TGTGCCAGCAGCTTCGGATTAATGGATGAGCAGTTCTTC.

This clonotype was observed at least ten times. V usage is TRBV2 and J usage is TRBJ2-5, with 8 bases identical to TRBD1. In germline, CDR1 is SNHLY, CDR2 FYNNEI. V lost 4 bases and J lost 5; bases outside the gene matches: 3. The CDR3 is 13 residues long. This chain's CDR3 is CASSGTGKETQYF. The CDR3 region has the DNA TGTGCCAGCAGTGGGACAGGGAAGGAGACCCAGTACTTC.

This clonotype was detected only a few times. The chain uses TRBV20-1 and TRBJ1-5; 7 bases match TRBD1. The CDR3 totals 16 residues. Germline V gene sequence: CDR1 DFQATT, CDR2 SNEGSKA (reference sequence). After removal of 0 bases from V and 4 bases from J, the junction contained 9 bases not matched to a gene. The CDR3 region is CSARDPSRGGNQPQHF. The CDR3 DNA reads as TGCAGTGCTAGAGATCCCAGCAGGGGGGGGAATCAGCCCCAGCATTTT.

V gene TRBV20-1 combines with J gene TRBJ2-4; D unresolved. The germline CDR1 and CDR2 sequences are DFQATT and SNEGSKA (reference sequence). V was trimmed by 0 bases and J by 6 bases, leaving 6 bases between them. The CDR3 totals 12 residues. The CDR3 spells CSARDFSNIQYF. The CDR3 coding sequence is TGCAGTGCTAGAGATTTCTCAAACATTCAGTACTTC.

The chain recombines TRBV6-5 with TRBJ2-3, with D possibly being TRBD1 (6 bases). Per germline, CDR1 MNHEY and CDR2 SVGAGI. V lost 5 bases to trimming and J lost 4 bases, with 13 bases between them. The CDR3 extends over 14 amino acids. The CDR3 coding sequence is TGTGCCAGCAGTCCCGTACAGGGACCAGATACGCAGTATTTT. It yields the protein CASSPVQGPDTQYF.

This clonotype occurred a few times. This chain joins TRBV12-3 or TRBV12-4 and TRBJ2-7; 8 positions agree with TRBD1. J lost 0 bases, V lost 5 bases, and 6 bases had no gene match. The CDR3 consists of 15 residues. CDR3 amino acids: CASSRGQGVSYEQYF. DNA for the CDR3: TGTGCCAGCAGTAGAGGACAGGGTGTCTCCTACGAGCAGTACTTC.

The V gene is TRBV7-3, the J gene TRBJ2-1, with 7 bases fitting TRBD1. Germline trimming cut 3 bases from V and 6 bases from J; bases unmatched to any gene: 8. The germline gives CDR1 SGHTA, CDR2 FQGTGA. The CDR3 consists of 15 residues. The chain's CDR3 is CASSFFNRGFNEQFF. CDR3 DNA sequence: TGTGCCAGCAGCTTCTTCAACAGGGGATTCAATGAGCAGTTCTTC.

This clonotype was observed a handful of times. The chain employs TRBV6-5 and TRBJ1-2; the D is unclear. CDR3 length: 15 residues. Deletions cut 3 bases from V and 8 bases from J, with 19 bases between. CDR1 and CDR2 from the germline V gene are MNHEY and SVGAGI. CDR3 bases: TGTGCCAGCAGTTATAGTGCCGTAACTATTAGCGGCTACACCTTC. Protein: CASSYSAVTISGYTF.

This clonotype has ten or more counts. The chain recombines TRBV12-3 or TRBV12-4 with TRBJ1-2; 7 bases match TRBD1. There are 14 residues in the CDR3. The V gene end was trimmed by 7 bases and the J gene end by 8 bases; junction bases not matched to a gene: 13. CDR3 nucleotides: TGTGCCAGCACCCCTCAGACAGGGCTGGGGGGCTACACCTTC. This codes for CASTPQTGLGGYTF.

This clonotype was seen only a few times. V gene TRBV28 combines with J gene TRBJ1-1; D perhaps matches TRBD1 (6 bases). Germline V gene lookup returns CDR1 MDHEN and CDR2 SYDVKM. CDR3 length equals 14 residues. Trimming left V 2 bases short and J 6 bases short, with 13 bases between. DNA for the CDR3: TGTGCCAGCAGTTTACAGGGGAGGCTCTCTGAAGCTTTCTTT. Translating gives CASSLQGRLSEAFF. The full variable domain, completed using reference TRBV28 and TRBJ1-1, is DVKVTQSSRYLVKRTGEKVFLECVQDMDHENMFWYRQDPGLGLRLIYFSYDVKMKEKGDIPEGYSVSREKKERFSLILESASTNQTSMYLCASSLQGRLSEAFFGQGTRLTVV.

The chain uses TRBV6-1 and TRBJ1-5, with 7 bases that match TRBD1. With 8 bases clipped from V and 0 bases from J, the junction kept 16 bases outside the gene matches. The CDR3 runs 18 residues. Germline V gene sequence: CDR1 MNHNS, CDR2 SASEGT. The CDR3 is CASAFLSAGTVSNQPQHF. CDR3 bases: TGTGCCAGCGCATTTCTTTCTGCCGGGACAGTTAGCAATCAGCCCCAGCATTTT.